The clone carrying this T cell receptor (beta chain) was recorded at least ten times. Its target is unknown. Researchers took RNA transcripts and amplified the TCR beta CDR3 regions from them. TCR CDR3 regions were first amplified by RT-PCR with HTBI primers. TCRdb passed the multiplex PCR reads through MiXCR, listing each CDR3 protein once. The sample lists under 700,000 distinct CDR3 sequences, 16% occurring once. The source of the sample is a study of T cells in Graves' hyperthyroidism and ophthalmopathy. General study findings and limits: In validation, the model predicted ophthalmopathy. These predictions came a median roughly seven months before onset.

CDR3 length: 13 residues. The germline gives CDR1 DFQATT, CDR2 SNEGSKA (reference sequence). V was clipped by 4 bases and J by 5 bases; unmatched bases: 1. Researchers defined stable Graves' hyperthyroidism as no ophthalmopathy progression within 18 months. Cells are PBMCs isolated from around 9.4 ml of fresh blood. This TCR derives from a young woman with Graves' hyperthyroidism. Material for sequencing was blood. This rearrangement joins TRBV20-1 to TRBJ2-3, with 12 bases identical to TRBD2. CDR3 sequence reads: CSAKLAGGDTQYF. Here the CDR3 DNA reads TGCAGTGCTAAACTAGCGGGGGGAGATACGCAGTATTTT.